The entry below gives a single T cell receptor beta chain sequence along with its context. Its target is not known. A junction boundary mismatches the germline segment, possibly from a read error. The data belong to a study of regulatory T cells in long-lasting Graves disease. Findings and limits, study-wide: Limited samples may have lowered accuracy. New patients shared 970 or so public clonotypes, and persistent patients shared more, with approximately 2,600. With persistent disease, TRBV28, TRBJ1-2 and TRBJ2-5 were the favored segments.

The authors built TCR beta libraries using iRepertoire HTBI primers and Arm-PCR of CDR3 regions. Under the authors' procedure: Among the samples, 60 to 75 TRBV and around 15 TRBJ segments were identified. Via MiXCR, TCRdb re-called the multiplex PCR reads, giving one row per CDR3 protein. These V and J calls originate from TCRdb's pipeline instead of the authors' own analysis. The sample records 400,000 to 500,000 distinct CDR3 sequences, about 22% being singletons. Time point indicated: persistent/refractory GD, antithyroid drugs over 5 years with positive TRAb. PBMC RNA was the source of the TCR library. This CDR3 has 13 residues. Germline V gives CDR1 SGHRS, CDR2 YFSETQ.

The source of this sequence is a female donor with Graves disease. J is TRBJ1-2 and V is TRBV5-1; D unresolved. Sample: peripheral blood mononuclear cells (PBMCs), taken when the disease was refractory, from a patient treated with antithyroid drugs. The CDR3 DNA reads as TGCGCCAGCAGCTTGGAGGCCAACTATGGCCACACCTTC. Encoded protein: CASSLEANYGHTF. Looking up the rest from reference TRBV5-1 and TRBJ1-2 gives the full variable domain: KAGVTQTPRYLIKTRGQQVTLSCSPISGHRSVSWYQQTPGQGLQFLFEYFSETQRNKGNFPGRFSGRQFSNSRSEMNVSTLELGDSALYLCASSLEANYGHTFGSGTRLTVV.